This paragraph reports one T cell receptor beta chain. Its antigen is currently unknown. The PCR was carried out with 60 Vbeta primers and 13 Jbeta primers. Sequencing used immunoSEQ multiplex PCR; TCRdb keeps in-frame clones, though not all of them. Altogether roughly 56,000 clones are present, roughly four fifths being singletons, with the ten largest covering roughly 2.5%. The data derive from a study of cytomegalovirus exposure and HLA in healthy donors. Germline V gene lookup returns CDR1 MGHRA and CDR2 YSYEKL. The CDR3 loop spans 16 amino acids. Trimming took off 4 bases at V and 2 bases at J, with 17 bases between the two ends. The study, taken as a whole, reports: Sequencing depth across donors, presence/absence analyses assumed, was roughly uniform. Cytomegalovirus-associated TCR beta chains were listed, numbering 150 to 200. There were reportedly fewer N-insertions in an Asian-associated ancestry cluster than the approximately 670-donor mean, in a later analysis.

This receptor was identified in a boy younger than 18 in good health and CMV-seropositive. The sequenced sample was PBMCs. The chain employs TRBV4-1 and TRBJ1-2, with a possible D match to TRBD1 (6 bases). CDR3 coding DNA: TGCGCCAGCAGCCGCCTTACGGGGGGGCGCAACTATGGCTACACCTTC. It yields the protein CASSRLTGGRNYGYTF.